Below, 4 T cell receptor beta chains from the same sample are listed, as sequenced in a study of T cell responses to AZD1222 COVID-19 vaccine. The table came from immunoSEQ multiplex PCR; TCRdb's copy has only in-frame clones and leaves some out. The sample lists 65,000 to 70,000 clones, approximately 82% seen once, with roughly 25% in the top ten. Sequenced here: peripheral blood, sampled 28 days after the second AZD1222 dose. The origin of the receptors is an adult who received the AZD1222 COVID-19 vaccine.

This clone has a single count. V gene TRBV5-4 combines with J gene TRBJ2-7, with D tentatively TRBD1 (5 bases). The germline gives CDR1 SGHNT, CDR2 YYREEE (reference sequence). The CDR3 covers 16 residues. Trimming left V 3 bases short and J 3 bases short, with 19 bases between. Written as DNA, the CDR3 is TGTGCCAGCAGCTGGACCGGCTTAGGGGAAGGCTACGAGCAGTACTTC. Translating it yields CASSWTGLGEGYEQYF.

The chain combines TRBV4-2 with TRBJ2-3; 10 nucleotides line up with TRBD1. CDR1 and CDR2 from the germline V gene are LGHNA and YNFKEQ. Trimming cost V 3 bases and J 3 bases; bases outside gene matches: 6. CDR3 length: 16 amino acids. CDR3 region: CASSQIQGQGTDTQYF. CDR3 coding DNA: TGTGCCAGCAGCCAGATTCAGGGACAGGGGACAGATACGCAGTATTTT.

This rearrangement joins TRBV7-6 to TRBJ2-5; D ambiguous. The germline V and J ends were trimmed by 1 base and 0 bases, with 15 bases remaining between them. The CDR3 has 17 residues. In germline, CDR1 is SGHVS, CDR2 FNYEAQ. CDR3 amino acids: CASSLGFRVSDQETQYF. CDR3 coding DNA: TGTGCCAGCAGCTTAGGGTTTCGAGTAAGCGACCAAGAGACCCAGTACTTC.

The gene calls are TRBV5-5 and TRBJ1-2; D uncertain. Germline assignment: CDR1 SGHKS and CDR2 YYEKEE (reference sequence). V was shortened by 4 bases and J by 14 bases, with 27 bases between the two germline ends. The CDR3 contains 15 residues. In nucleotides, the CDR3 is TGTGCCAGCAGCCCACAACCAGGAACTCCCTCGCTAAGGACCTTC. It encodes CASSPQPGTPSLRTF.